This T cell receptor beta chain was recovered during a study of PD-1 blockade in classical Hodgkin lymphoma. The method was immunoSEQ multiplex PCR; TCRdb's version includes in-frame clones alone and lacks a portion of them. The profile shows fewer than 40,000 clones, more than 85% of them singletons. The CDR3 has 14 amino acids. With V trimmed by 6 bases and J by 5 bases, 6 bases remained unmatched. CDR1 MNHNY and CDR2 SVGAGI come from the germline V gene (reference sequence). Regarding time point: newly diagnosed, previously untreated cHL patient sample. The study purified CD4+ T cells from thawed PBMCs using magnetic negative selection.

This TCR derives from a human donor with classical Hodgkin lymphoma. Sequencing used CD4+ T cells from blood. The rearrangement uses TRBV6-6 and TRBJ2-1; 8 nucleotides align to TRBD2. This CDR3 is CASRNGGGNNEQFF. The CDR3 nucleotides read TGTGCCAGCAGGAACGGGGGGGGGAACAATGAGCAGTTCTTC.